Included here is one T cell receptor beta chain sequence, with context. Its antigen remains unidentified. This sample was taken from a study of human T cells and chemical hapten exposure. Study-wide results and limits: Counts of TCRs above 1 in 1000 frequency stayed unchanged with DPC sensitization.

The CDR3 is made up of 13 amino acids. The germline V gene has CDR1 DFQATT and CDR2 SNEGSKA (reference sequence). J was trimmed by 2 bases and V by 5 bases; bases with no gene match: 0. Total RNA was isolated from whole blood that had not been fractionated. Individual cDNA molecules received unique molecular identifiers in the library. MiXCR, run by TCRdb on the reads, gives a single entry per CDR3 protein. The sample holds several hundred distinct CDR3 sequences, less than 90% seen once. This sequence was found in a human donor with alopecia, or a healthy volunteer (not recorded which). Some clones in this sample may be carry-over from other donors' samples. This table probably holds off-target reads from a library built for another chain. The genes are TRBV20-1 and TRBJ1-5, with 10 bases aligning to TRBD1. The sample consisted of whole blood. The CDR3 sequence is CSAGTGGNQPQHF. The CDR3 DNA sequence: TGCAGTGCTGGGACAGGGGGCAATCAGCCCCAGCATTTT.